This T cell receptor beta chain was found in a study of vaccination and CD4 T cells after COVID-19. Study-wide context: Post-COVID specimens were obtained a median 101 days after diagnosis (range 35 to 161). The study, taken as a whole, reports: Rising from about 20 to 38, the median of SARS-CoV-2-reactive clonotypes did not change significantly.

The table lists this clonotype with a few counts. Its antigen is not identified. The Oncomine TCR Beta short-read assay was what sequenced the DNA obtained from cultured CD4+ T cells. One entry per CDR3 protein results from TCRdb running MiXCR on the PCR reads. Here the sample spans 4,500 to 6,500 distinct CDR3 sequences, roughly 41% being singletons. Treatment here: 10-day PBMC culture with coronavirus spike peptide pools or control peptides (ViraFEST assay). CD4+ T cells of the unexposed donor were collected before the COVID-19 pandemic (2011-2018). Germline V gene sequence: CDR1 MNHEY, CDR2 SVGAGI. Trimming pared 2 bases from V and 3 bases from J, leaving 8 bases between. CDR3 size: 14 residues.

This receptor was obtained from a human donor in good health. The source material was CD4+ T cells from blood, cultured in vitro. The rearrangement joins TRBV6-5 to TRBJ1-5; D call uncertain. This CDR3 reads CASSYLGVNQPQHF. The CDR3 DNA is TGTGCCAGCAGTTACCTCGGGGTCAATCAGCCCCAGCATTTT.